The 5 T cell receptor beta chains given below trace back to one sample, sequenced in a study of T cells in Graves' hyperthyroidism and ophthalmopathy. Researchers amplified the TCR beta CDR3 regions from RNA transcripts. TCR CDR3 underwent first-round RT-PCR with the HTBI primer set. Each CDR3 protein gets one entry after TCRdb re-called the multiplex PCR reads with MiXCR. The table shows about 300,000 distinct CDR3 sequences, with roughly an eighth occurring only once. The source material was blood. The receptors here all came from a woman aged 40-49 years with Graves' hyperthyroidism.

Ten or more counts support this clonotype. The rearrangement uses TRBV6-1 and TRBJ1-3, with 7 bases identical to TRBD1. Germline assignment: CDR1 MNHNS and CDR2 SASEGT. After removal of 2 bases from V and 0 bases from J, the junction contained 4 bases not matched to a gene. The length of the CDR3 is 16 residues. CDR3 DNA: TGTGCCAGCAGTGAATGGGGACAGAGCTCTGGAAACACCATATATTTT. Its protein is CASSEWGQSSGNTIYF.

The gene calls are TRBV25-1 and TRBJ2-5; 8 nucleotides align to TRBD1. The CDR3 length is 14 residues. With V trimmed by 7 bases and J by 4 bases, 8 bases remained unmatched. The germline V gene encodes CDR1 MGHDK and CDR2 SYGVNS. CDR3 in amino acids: CASINSGGRETQYF. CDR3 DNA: TGTGCCAGCATCAACTCAGGGGGCAGAGAGACCCAGTACTTC.

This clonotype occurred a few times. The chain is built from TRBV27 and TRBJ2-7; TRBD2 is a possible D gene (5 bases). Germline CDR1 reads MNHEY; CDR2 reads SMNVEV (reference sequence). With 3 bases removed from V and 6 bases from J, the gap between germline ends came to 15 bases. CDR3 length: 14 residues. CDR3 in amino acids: CASSFRSSGSEQYF. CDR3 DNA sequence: TGTGCCAGCAGTTTTCGGTCCTCGGGATCCGAGCAGTACTTC.

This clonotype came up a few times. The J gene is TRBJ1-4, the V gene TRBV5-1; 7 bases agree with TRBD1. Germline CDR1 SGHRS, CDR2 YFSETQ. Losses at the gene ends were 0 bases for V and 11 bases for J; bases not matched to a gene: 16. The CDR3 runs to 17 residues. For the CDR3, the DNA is TGCGCCAGCAGCTTGGGACAGGGACGGAGTTCATTGGGGAAACTGTTTTTT. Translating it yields CASSLGQGRSSLGKLFF.

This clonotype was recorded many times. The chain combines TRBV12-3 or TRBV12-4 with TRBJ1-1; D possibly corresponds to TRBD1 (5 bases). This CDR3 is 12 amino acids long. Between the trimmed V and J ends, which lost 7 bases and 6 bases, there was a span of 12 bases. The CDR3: CASILGGSEAFF. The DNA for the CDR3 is TGTGCCAGCATTCTCGGGGGTTCTGAAGCTTTCTTT.